This T cell receptor beta chain is from a study of blood T cell repertoires in COVID-19. Some clones are missing from TCRdb's copy, which holds only in-frame ones; the method was immunoSEQ multiplex PCR. The table lists around 260,000 clones, just over 85% of them singletons. Germline-derived CDR1 and CDR2 are SGHAT and FQDESV (reference sequence). Trimming shortened V by 1 base and J by 7 bases, and 7 bases separated the two germline ends. The CDR3 sequence is 13 residues long. V and J are TRBV11-1 and TRBJ1-4; D ambiguous. Sequencing input: peripheral blood. This sequence originates from a woman aged 30 to 39 with active or convalescent COVID-19. The CDR3 sequence: CASSLGGSEKLFF. CDR3 coding DNA: TGTGCCAGCAGCTTAGGCGGAAGTGAAAAACTGTTTTTT.